The entry below gives a single T cell receptor (beta chain) sequence along with its context. Its antigen is not identified. This specimen includes other DNA sequences encoding the same CDR3. The trim removed 3 bases at V and 5 bases at J, leaving 4 bases unmatched. CDR1 LNHDA and CDR2 SQIVND come from the germline V gene (reference sequence). This CDR3 comprises 14 residues. The sample comes from a study of cytomegalovirus exposure and HLA in healthy donors. General observations from the study: Rare TCR sequences predominated, though certain public TCRs were found in many donors. What was likely a sequencing artifact was a cluster of highly shared sequence variants. Presence/absence analyses took donor sequencing depth as roughly uniform.

The study ran its PCR with 60 Vbeta and 13 Jbeta primers. Clones were read by immunoSEQ multiplex PCR, and TCRdb kept only the in-frame ones, dropping some. In the table there are about 200,000 clones, 80% to 90% of which are singletons. Specimen: PBMCs. The chain carries TRBV19 and TRBJ2-5; 9 bases align to TRBD1. The sequence was obtained from a young man in good health and CMV-seronegative. The CDR3 DNA reads TGTGCCAGTAGTATGGGACAGGGTTTTGAGACCCAGTACTTC. It is translated as CASSMGQGFETQYF.